This T cell receptor (beta chain) was sequenced during a study of shared T cell receptors in the human thymus. The assay was immunoSEQ multiplex PCR, and TCRdb's table has in-frame clones only and misses some. The sample carries about 380,000 clones, 95% recorded once. CDR1 is SGDLS and CDR2 is YYNGEE in the germline V gene. CDR3 length: 14 residues. V was pared by 6 bases and J by 5 bases, with 4 bases of the junction left unmatched. This chain joins TRBV9 and TRBJ2-2; TRBD2 agrees at 10 bases. Sequencing input: thymocytes. The TCR sequence derives from a human donor. The CDR3 region is CASTPSGRTGELFF. CDR3 nucleotides: TGTGCCAGCACCCCTAGCGGGAGAACCGGGGAGCTGTTTTTT.